This TCR beta chain was profiled in a study of blood T cells in healthy people across ages. Overall study context: Capture via template switching afforded approximately one barcoded beta molecule per two T cells. Overall study results and limits: Researchers judged that diversity estimates from one million T cells fell short of true values.

Together with a sample-barcoded 5' primer, a J-beta primer mix was included in a second PCR lasting about 6 to 12 cycles. TCRdb re-analysed the 5' RACE reads in MiXCR, keeping a single row per CDR3 protein. This table has some 670,000 distinct CDR3 sequences, around 50% appearing once. There are 15 residues in the CDR3. The V and J ends lost 5 bases and 4 bases respectively, with 17 bases between them. Germline values: CDR1 DFQATT, CDR2 SNEGSKA (reference sequence). This clonotype has just a few counts. Its antigen remains unidentified. The clonotype was recovered from a woman of 80 years or more in good health. The rearrangement joins TRBV20-1 to TRBJ2-2, with a possible D match to TRBD2 (6 bases). Sequencing was carried out using blood. For the CDR3, the DNA is TGCAGTGCTCCCTGGGGACTCAAGACCACCGGGGAGCTGTTTTTT. Its protein product is CSAPWGLKTTGELFF.